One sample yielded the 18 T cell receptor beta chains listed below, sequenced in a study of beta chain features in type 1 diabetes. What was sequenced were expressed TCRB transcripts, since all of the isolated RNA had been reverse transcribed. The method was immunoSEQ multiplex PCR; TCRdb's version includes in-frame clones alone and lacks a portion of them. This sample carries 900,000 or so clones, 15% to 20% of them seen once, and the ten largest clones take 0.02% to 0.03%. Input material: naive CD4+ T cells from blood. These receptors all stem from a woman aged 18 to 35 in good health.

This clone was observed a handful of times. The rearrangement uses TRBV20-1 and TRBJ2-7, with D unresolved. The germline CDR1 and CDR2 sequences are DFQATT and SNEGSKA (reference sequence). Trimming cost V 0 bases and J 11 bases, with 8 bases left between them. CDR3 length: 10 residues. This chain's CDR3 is CSAREGLEYF. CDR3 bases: TGCAGTGCTAGAGAGGGCTTGGAGTACTTC.

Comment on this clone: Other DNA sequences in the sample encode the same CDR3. The CDR3 DNA is TGTGCCAGCAGCTTGGGGCTCGGGACAGATACGCAGTATTTT. Residues: CASSLGLGTDTQYF. The chain carries TRBV7-3 and TRBJ2-3; tentative D call: TRBD1 (5 bases). V was shortened by 3 bases and J by 3 bases, with 10 bases between the two germline ends. CDR3 length: 14 residues. Germline V gene sequence: CDR1 SGHTA, CDR2 FQGTGA.

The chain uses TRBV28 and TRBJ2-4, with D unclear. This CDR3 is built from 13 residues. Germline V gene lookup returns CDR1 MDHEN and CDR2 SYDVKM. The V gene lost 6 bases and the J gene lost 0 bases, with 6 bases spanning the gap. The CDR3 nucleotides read TGTGCCAGCAGCACAGTAGCCAAAAACATTCAGTACTTC. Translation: CASSTVAKNIQYF.

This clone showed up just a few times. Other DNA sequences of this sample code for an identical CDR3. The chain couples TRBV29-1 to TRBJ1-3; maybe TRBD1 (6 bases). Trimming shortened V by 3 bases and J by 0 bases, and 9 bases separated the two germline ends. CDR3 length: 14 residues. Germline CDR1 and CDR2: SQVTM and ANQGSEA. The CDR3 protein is CSVDGGASGNTIYF. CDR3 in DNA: TGCAGCGTTGATGGGGGGGCCTCTGGAAACACCATATATTTT.

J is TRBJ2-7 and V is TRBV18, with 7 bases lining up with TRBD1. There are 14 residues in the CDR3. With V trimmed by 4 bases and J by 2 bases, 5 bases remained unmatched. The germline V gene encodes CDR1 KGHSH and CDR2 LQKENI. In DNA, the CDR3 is TGTGCCAGCTCACATGACAGGGATCCCTACGAGCAGTACTTC. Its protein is CASSHDRDPYEQYF.

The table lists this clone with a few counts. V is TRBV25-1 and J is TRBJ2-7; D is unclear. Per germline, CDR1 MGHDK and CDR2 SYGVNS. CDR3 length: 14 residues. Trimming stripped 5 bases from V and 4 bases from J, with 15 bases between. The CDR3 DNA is TGTGCCAGCAGTTTTGGCGGCGGCCCTTACGAGCAGTACTTC. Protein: CASSFGGGPYEQYF.

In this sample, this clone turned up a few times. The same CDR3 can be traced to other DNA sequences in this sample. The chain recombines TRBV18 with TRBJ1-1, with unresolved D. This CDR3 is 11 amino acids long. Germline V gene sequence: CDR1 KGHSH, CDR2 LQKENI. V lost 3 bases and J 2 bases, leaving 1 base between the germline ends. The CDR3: CASSPNTEAFF. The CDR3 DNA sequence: TGTGCCAGCTCACCCAACACTGAAGCTTTCTTT.

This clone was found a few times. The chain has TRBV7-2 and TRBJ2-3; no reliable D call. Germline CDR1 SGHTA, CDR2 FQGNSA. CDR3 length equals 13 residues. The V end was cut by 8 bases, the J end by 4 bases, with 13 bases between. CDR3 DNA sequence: TGTGCCAGCGGATCGAGGCCCCCAGATACGCAGTATTTT. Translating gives CASGSRPPDTQYF.

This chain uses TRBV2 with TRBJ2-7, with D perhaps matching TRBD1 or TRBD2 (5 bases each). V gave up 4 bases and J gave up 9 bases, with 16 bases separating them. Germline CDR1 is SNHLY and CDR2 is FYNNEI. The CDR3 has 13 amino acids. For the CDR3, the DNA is TGTGCCAGCAGTGGGGACGAAGGGTTAAGGCAGTACTTC. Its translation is CASSGDEGLRQYF.

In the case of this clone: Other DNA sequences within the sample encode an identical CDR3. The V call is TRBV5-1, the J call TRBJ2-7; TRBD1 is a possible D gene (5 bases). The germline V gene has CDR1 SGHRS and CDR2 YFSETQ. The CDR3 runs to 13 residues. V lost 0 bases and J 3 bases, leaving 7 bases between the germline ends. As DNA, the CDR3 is TGCGCCAGCAGCTTGGGACAGAACTACGAGCAGTACTTC. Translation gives CASSLGQNYEQYF.

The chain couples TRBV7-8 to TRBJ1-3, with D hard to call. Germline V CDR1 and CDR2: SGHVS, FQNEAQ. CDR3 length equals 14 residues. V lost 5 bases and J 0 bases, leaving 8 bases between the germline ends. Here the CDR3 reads CASSDPSSGNTIYF. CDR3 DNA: TGTGCCAGCAGCGATCCAAGCTCTGGAAACACCATATATTTT.

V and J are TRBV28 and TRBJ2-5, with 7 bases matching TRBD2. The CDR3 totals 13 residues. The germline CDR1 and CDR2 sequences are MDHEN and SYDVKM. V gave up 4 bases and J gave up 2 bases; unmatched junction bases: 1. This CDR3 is CASSSGLQETQYF. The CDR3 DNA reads TGTGCCAGCAGTTCGGGACTACAAGAGACCCAGTACTTC.

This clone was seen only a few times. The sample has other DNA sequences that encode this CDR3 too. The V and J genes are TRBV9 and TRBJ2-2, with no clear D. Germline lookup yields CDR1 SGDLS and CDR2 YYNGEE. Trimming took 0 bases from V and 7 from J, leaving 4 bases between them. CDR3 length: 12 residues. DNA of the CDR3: TGTGCCAGCAGCGTAGGGAACGGGGAGCTGTTTTTT. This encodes CASSVGNGELFF.

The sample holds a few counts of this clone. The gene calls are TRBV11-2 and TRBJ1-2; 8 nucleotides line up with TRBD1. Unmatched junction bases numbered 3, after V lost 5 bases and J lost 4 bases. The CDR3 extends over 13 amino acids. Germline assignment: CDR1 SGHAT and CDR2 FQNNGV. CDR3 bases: TGTGCCAGCAGCCGCAGGGGGCCCTATGGCTACACCTTC. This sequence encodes CASSRRGPYGYTF.

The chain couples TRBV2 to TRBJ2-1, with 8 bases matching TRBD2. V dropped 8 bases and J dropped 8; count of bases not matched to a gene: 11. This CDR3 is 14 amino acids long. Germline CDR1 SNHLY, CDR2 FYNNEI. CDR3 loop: CASELAGYSDEQFF. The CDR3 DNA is TGTGCCAGCGAGTTAGCGGGATATTCGGATGAGCAGTTCTTC.

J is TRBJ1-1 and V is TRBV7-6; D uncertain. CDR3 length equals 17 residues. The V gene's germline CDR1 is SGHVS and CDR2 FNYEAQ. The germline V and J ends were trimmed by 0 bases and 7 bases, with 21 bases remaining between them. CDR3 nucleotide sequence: TGTGCCAGCAGCTTAGCCGGGGAGAGGATTCGGGTCAGTGAAGCTTTCTTT. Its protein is CASSLAGERIRVSEAFF. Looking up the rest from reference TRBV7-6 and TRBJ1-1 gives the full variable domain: GAGVSQSPRYKVTKRGQDVALRCDPISGHVSLYWYRQALGQGPEFLTYFNYEAQQDKSGLPNDRFSAERPEGSISTLTIQRTEQRDSAMYRCASSLAGERIRVSEAFFGQGTRLTVV.

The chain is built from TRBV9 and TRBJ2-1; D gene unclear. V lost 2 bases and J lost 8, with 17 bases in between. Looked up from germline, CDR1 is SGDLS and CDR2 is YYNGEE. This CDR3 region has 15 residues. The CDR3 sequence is CASSVVARSSDEQFF. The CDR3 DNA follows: TGTGCCAGCAGCGTGGTGGCTAGATCCAGCGATGAGCAGTTCTTC.

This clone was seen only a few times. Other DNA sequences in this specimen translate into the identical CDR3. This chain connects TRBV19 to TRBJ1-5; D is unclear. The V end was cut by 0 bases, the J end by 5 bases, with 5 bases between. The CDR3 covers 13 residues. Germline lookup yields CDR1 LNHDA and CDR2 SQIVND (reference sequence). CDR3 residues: CASSIDSYQPQHF. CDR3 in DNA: TGTGCCAGTAGTATAGACAGTTATCAGCCCCAGCATTTT.